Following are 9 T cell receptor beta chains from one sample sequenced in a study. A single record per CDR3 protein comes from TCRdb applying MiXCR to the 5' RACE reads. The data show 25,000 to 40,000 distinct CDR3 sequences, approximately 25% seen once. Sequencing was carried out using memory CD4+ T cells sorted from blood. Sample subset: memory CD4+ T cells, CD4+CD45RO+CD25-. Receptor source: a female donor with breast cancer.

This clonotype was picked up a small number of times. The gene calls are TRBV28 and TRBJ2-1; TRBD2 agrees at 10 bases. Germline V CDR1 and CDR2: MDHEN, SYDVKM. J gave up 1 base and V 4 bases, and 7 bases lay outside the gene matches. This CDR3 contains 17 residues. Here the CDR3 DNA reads TGTGCCAGCAGTTCCAGGACTAGCGGTTTTTCCTACAATGAGCAGTTCTTC. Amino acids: CASSSRTSGFSYNEQFF.

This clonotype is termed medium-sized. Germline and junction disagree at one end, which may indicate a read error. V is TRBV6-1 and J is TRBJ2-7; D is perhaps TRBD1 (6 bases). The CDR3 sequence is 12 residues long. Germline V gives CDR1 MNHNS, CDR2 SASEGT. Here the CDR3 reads CASSQGGYEQYF. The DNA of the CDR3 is TGCGCCAGCAGCCAAGGGGGCTACGAGCAGTACTTC.

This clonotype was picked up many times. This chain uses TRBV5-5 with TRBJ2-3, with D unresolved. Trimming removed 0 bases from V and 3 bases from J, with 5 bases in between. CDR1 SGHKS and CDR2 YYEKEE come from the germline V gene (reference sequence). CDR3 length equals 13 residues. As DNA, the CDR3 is TGTGCCAGCAGCTTGGCCCATACAGATACGCAGTATTTT. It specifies CASSLAHTDTQYF.

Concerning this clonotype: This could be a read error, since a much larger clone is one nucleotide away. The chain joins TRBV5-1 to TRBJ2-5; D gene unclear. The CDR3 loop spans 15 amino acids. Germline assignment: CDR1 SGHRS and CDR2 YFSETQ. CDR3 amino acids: CTSREGIPLRETQYF. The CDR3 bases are TGCACCAGCAGAGAAGGGATTCCCCTAAGAGAGACCCAGTACTTC. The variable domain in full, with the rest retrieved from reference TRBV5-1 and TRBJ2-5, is KAGVTQTPRYLIKTRGQQVTLSCSPISGHRSVSWYQQTPGQGLQFLFEYFSETQRNKGNFPGRFSGRQFSNSRSEMNVSTLELGDSALYLCTSREGIPLRETQYFGPGTRLLVL.

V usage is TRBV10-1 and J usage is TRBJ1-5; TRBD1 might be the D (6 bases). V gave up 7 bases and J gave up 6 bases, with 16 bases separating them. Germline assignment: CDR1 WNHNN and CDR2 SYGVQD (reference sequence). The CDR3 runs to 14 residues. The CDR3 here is CASTTMDRGQPQHF. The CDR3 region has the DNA TGCGCCAGCACCACGATGGACAGAGGTCAGCCCCAGCATTTT.

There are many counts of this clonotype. The CDR3 DNA reads TGCAGTGCTAGGGCTAATGAGCAGTTCTTC. It specifies CSARANEQFF. The chain links TRBV20-1 to TRBJ2-1; D uncertain. The ends were cut back, 3 bases at V and 7 bases at J, with 4 bases in the middle. CDR3 length equals 10 residues. Germline V gives CDR1 DFQATT, CDR2 SNEGSKA (reference sequence).

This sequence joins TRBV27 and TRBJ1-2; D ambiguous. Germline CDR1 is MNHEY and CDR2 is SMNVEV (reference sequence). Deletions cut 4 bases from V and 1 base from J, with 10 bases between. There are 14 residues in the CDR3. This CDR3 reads CASSYLGYNYGYTF. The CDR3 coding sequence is TGTGCCAGCAGTTATCTGGGTTATAACTATGGCTACACCTTC.

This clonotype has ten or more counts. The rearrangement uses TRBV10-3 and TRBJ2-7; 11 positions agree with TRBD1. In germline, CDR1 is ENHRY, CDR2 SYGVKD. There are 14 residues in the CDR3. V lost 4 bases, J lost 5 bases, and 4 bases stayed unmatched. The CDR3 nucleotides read TGTGCCATCAGTGGGACAGGGGGCCCAAACGAGCAGTACTTC. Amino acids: CAISGTGGPNEQYF.

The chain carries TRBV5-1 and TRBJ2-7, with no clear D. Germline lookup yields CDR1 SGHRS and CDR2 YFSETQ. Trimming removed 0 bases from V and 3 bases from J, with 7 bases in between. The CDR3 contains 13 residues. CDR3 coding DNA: TGCGCCAGCAGCTTGGCCGGCCGCTACGAGCAGTACTTC. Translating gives CASSLAGRYEQYF.